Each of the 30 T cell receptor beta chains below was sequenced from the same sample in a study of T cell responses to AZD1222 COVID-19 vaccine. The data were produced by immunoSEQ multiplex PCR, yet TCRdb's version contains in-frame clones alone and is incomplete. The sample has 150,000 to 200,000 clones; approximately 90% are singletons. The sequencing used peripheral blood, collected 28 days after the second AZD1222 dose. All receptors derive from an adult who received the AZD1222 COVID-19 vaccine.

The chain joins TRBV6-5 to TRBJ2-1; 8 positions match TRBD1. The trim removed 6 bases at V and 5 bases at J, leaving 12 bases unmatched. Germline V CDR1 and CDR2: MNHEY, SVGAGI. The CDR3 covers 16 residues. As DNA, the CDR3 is TGTGCCAGCAGCTACAGAACCGACAGGGGTAACAATGAGCAGTTCTTC. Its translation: CASSYRTDRGNNEQFF.

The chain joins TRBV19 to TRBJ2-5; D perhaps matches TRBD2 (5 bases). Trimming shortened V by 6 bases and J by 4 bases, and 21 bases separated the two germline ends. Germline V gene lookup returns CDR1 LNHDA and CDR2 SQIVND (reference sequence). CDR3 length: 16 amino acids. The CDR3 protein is CASSPQRDSKGETQYF. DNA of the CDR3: TGTGCCAGTAGCCCCCAACGGGATTCCAAGGGAGAGACCCAGTACTTC.

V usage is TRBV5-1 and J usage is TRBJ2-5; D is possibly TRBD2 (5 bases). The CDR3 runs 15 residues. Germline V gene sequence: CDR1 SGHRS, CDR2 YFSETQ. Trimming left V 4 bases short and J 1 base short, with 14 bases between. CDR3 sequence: CASSAREGLQETQYF. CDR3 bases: TGCGCCAGCAGCGCCCGGGAAGGCCTCCAAGAGACCCAGTACTTC.

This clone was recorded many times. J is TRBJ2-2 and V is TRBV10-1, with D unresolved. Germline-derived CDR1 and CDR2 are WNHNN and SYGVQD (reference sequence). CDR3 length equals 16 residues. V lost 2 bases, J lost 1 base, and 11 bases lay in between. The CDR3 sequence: CASSEPRTGNTGELFF. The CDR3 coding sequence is TGCGCCAGCAGTGAGCCACGGACGGGGAACACCGGGGAGCTGTTTTTT.

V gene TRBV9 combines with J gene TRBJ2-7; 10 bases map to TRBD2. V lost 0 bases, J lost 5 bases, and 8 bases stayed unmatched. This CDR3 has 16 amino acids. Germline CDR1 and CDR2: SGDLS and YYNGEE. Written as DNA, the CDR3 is TGTGCCAGCAGCGTAGGAACCCTAGCGGGAGCTGACGAGCAGTACTTC. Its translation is CASSVGTLAGADEQYF.

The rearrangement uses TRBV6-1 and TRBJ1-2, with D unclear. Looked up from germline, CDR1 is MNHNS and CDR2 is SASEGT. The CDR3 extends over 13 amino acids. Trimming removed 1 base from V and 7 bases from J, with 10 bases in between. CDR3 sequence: CASSEVPLTGYTF. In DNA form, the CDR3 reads TGTGCCAGCAGTGAAGTCCCACTGACTGGCTACACCTTC.

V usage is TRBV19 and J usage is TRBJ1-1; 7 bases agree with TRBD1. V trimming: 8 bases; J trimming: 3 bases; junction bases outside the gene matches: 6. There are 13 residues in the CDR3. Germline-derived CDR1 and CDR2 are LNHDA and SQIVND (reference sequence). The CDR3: CASFRTGDTEAFF. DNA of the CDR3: TGTGCCAGTTTTAGAACAGGGGACACTGAAGCTTTCTTT.

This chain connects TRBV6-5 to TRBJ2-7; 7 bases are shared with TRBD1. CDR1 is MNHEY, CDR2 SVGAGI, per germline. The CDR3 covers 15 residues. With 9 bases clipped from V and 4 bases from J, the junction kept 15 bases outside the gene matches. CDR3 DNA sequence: TGTGCCAGTGCCCTAGGGGGCGGTTCCCCTTACGAGCAGTACTTC. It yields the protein CASALGGGSPYEQYF.

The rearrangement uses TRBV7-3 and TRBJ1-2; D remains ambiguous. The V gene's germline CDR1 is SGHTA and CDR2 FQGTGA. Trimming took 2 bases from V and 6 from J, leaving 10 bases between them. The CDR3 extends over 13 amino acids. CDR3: CASSLQEGDGYTF. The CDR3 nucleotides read TGTGCCAGCAGCTTACAAGAGGGTGATGGCTACACCTTC.

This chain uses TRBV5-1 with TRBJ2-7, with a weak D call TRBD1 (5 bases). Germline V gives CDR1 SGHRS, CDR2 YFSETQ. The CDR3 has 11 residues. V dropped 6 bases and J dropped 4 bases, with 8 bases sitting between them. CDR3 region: CASTQGYEQYF. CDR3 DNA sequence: TGCGCCAGCACCCAGGGATACGAGCAGTACTTC.

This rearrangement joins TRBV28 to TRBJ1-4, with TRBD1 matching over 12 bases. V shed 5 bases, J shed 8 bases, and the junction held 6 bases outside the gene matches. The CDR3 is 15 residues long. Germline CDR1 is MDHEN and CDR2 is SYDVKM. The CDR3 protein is CASSLPGQGAEKLFF. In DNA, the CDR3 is TGTGCCAGCAGTCTACCGGGACAGGGGGCGGAAAAACTGTTTTTT.

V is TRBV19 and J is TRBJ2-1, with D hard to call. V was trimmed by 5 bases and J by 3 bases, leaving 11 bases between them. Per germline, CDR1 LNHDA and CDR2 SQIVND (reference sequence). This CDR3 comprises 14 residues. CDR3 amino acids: CASSRSSGYNEQFF. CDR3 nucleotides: TGTGCCAGTAGTCGCTCGTCGGGCTACAATGAGCAGTTCTTC.

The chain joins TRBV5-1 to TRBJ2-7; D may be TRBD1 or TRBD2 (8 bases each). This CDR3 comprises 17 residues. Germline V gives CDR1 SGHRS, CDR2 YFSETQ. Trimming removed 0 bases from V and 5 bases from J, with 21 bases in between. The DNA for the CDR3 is TGCGCCAGCAGCTTGGGGACAGGGCTGGCGGGGGGAGACGAGCAGTACTTC. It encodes CASSLGTGLAGGDEQYF.

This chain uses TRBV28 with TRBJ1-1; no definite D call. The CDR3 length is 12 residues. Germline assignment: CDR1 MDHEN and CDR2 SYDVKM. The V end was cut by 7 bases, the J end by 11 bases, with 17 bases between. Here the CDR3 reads CASILWPQEAFF. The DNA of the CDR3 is TGTGCCAGCATCTTATGGCCCCAGGAGGCTTTCTTT.

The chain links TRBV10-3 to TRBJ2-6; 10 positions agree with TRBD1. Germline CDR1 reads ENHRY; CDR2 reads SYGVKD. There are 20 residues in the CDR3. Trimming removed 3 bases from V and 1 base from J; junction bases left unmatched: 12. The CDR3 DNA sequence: TGTGCCATCAGTGATATTAGGACAGGGGGTTCTAAGTCTGGGGCCAACGTCCTGACTTTC. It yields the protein CAISDIRTGGSKSGANVLTF.

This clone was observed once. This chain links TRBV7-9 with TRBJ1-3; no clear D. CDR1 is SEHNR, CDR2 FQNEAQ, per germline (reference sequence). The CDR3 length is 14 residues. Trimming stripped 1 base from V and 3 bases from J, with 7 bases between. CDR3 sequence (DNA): TGTGCCAGCAGCTTAGGAGAGGGTGGAAACACCATATATTTT. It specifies CASSLGEGGNTIYF.

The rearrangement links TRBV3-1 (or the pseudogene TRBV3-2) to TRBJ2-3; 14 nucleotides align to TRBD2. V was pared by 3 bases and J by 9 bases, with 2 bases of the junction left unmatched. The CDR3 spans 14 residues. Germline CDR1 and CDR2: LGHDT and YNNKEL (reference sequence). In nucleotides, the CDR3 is TGTGCCAGCAGCCAGGGACTAGCGGGAGTAACGCAGTATTTT. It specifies CASSQGLAGVTQYF.

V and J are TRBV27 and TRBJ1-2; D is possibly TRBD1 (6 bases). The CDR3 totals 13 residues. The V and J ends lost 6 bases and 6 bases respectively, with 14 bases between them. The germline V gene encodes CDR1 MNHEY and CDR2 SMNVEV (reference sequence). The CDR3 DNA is TGTGCCAGCAGCGGGGGGGCGGGGAATGGCTACACCTTC. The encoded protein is CASSGGAGNGYTF.

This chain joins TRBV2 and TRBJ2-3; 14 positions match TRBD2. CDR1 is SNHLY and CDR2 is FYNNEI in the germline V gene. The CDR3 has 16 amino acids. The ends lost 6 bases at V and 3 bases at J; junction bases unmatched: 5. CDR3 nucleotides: TGTGCCAGCAGGACTAGCGGGGGGGCTCGTACAGATACGCAGTATTTT. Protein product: CASRTSGGARTDTQYF.

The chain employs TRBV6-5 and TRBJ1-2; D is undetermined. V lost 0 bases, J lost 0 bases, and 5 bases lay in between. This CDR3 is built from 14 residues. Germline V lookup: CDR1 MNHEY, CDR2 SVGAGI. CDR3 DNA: TGTGCCAGCAGTTACTCAGCGTCTAACTATGGCTACACCTTC. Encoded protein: CASSYSASNYGYTF.

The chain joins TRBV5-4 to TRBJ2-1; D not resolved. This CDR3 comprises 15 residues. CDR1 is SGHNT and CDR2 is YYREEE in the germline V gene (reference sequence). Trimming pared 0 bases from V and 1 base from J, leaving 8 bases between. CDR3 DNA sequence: TGTGCCAGCAGCTTGGACAGAAAATCCTACAATGAGCAGTTCTTC. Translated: CASSLDRKSYNEQFF. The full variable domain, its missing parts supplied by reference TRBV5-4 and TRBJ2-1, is ETGVTQSPTHLIKTRGQQVTLRCSSQSGHNTVSWYQQALGQGPQFIFQYYREEENGRGNFPPRFSGLQFPNYSSELNVNALELDDSALYLCASSLDRKSYNEQFFGPGTRLTVL.

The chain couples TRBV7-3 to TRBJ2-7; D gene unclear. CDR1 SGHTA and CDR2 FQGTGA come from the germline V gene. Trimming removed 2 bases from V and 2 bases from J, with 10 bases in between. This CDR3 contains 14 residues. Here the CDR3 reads CASSLGPSAYEQYF. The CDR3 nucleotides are TGTGCCAGCAGCTTAGGCCCCTCTGCCTACGAGCAGTACTTC.

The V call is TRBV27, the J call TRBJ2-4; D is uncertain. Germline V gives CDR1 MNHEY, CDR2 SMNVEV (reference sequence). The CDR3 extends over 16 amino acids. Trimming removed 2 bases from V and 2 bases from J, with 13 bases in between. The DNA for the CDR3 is TGTGCCAGCAGTTTAATTCGGTGGATTACCAAAAACATTCAGTACTTC. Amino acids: CASSLIRWITKNIQYF.

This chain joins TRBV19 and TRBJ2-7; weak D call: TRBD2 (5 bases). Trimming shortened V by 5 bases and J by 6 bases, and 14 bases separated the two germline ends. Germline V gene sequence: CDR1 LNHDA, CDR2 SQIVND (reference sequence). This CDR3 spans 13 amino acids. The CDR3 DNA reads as TGTGCCAGTAGTTTGCAGGCTGGAGGCGAGCAGTACTTC. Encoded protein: CASSLQAGGEQYF.

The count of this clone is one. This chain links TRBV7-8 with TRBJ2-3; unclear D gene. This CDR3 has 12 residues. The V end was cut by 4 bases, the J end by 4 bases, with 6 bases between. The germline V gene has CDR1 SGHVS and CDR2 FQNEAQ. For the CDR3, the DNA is TGTGCCAGCAGCTATGGACCAGATACGCAGTATTTT. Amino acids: CASSYGPDTQYF.

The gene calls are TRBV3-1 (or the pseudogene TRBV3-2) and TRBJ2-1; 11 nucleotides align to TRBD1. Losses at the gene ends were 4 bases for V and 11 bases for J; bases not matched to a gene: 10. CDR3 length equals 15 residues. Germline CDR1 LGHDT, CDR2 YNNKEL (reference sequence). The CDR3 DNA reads TGTGCCAGCAGCCTCGGACAGGGGGCATTTACACAGCAGTTCTTC. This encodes CASSLGQGAFTQQFF.

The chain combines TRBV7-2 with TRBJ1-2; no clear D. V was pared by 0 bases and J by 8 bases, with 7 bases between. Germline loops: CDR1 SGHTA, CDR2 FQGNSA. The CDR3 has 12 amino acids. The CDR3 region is CASSLAQAGYTF. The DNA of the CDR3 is TGTGCCAGCAGCTTAGCCCAGGCGGGCTACACCTTC.

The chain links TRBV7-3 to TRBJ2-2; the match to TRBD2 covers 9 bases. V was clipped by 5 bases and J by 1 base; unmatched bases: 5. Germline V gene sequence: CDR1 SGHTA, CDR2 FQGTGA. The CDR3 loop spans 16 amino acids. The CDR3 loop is CASSAQAGGNTGELFF. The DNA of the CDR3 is TGTGCCAGCAGCGCTCAAGCGGGGGGGAACACCGGGGAGCTGTTTTTT.

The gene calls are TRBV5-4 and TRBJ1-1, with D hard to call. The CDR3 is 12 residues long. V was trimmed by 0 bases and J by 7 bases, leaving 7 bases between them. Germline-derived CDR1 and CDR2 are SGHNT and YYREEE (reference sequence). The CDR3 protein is CASSLDRLEAFF. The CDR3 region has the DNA TGTGCCAGCAGCTTGGACAGACTTGAAGCTTTCTTT.

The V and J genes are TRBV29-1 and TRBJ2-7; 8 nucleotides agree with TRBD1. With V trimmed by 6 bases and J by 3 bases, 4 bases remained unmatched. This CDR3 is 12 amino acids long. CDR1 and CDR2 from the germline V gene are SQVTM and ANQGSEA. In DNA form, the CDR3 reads TGCAGCGTCACAGGGGGGAACTACGAGCAGTACTTC. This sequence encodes CSVTGGNYEQYF.